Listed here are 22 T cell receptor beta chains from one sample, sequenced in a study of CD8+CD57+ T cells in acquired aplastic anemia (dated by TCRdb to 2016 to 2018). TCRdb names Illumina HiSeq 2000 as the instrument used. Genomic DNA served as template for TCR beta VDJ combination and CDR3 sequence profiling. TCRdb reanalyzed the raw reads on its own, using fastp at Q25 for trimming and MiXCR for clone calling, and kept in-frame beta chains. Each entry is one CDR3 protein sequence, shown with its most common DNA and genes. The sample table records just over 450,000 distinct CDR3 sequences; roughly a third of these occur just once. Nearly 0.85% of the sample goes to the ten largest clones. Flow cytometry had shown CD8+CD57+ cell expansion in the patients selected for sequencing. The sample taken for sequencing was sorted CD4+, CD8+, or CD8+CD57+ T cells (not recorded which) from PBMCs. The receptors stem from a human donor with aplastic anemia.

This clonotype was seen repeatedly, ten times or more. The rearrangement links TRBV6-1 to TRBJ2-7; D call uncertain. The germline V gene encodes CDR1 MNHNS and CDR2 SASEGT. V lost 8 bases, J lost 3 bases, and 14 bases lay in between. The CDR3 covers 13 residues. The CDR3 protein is CASSGASLYEQYF. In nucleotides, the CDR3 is TGTGCCAGCTCCGGCGCCAGCCTCTACGAGCAGTACTTC.

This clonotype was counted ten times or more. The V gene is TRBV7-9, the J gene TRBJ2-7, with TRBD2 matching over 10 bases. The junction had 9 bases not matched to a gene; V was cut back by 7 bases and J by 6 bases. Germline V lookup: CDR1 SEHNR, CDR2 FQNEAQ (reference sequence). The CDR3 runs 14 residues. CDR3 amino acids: CASTTVAGGIEQYF. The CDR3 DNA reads TGTGCCAGCACTACGGTAGCGGGAGGTATCGAGCAGTACTTC.

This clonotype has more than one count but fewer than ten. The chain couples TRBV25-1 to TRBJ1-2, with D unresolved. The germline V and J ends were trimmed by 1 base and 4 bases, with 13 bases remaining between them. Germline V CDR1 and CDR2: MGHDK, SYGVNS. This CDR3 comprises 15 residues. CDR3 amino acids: CASSEWEGAAYGYTF. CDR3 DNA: TGTGCCAGCAGTGAATGGGAGGGCGCGGCCTATGGCTACACCTTC.

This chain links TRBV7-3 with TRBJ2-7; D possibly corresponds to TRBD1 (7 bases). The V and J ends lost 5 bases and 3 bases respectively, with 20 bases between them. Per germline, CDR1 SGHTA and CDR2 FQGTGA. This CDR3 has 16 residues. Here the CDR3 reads CASSAGTVRNSYEQYF. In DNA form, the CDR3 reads TGTGCCAGCAGCGCGGGGACAGTGAGGAATAGCTACGAGCAGTACTTC.

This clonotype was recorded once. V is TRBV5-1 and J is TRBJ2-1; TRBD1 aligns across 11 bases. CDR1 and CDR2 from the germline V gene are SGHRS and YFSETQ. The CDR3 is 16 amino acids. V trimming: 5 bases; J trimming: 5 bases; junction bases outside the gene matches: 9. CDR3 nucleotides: TGCGCCAGCAGTCCCTGGGGGGACAGGGGGAACAATGAGCAGTTCTTC. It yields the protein CASSPWGDRGNNEQFF.

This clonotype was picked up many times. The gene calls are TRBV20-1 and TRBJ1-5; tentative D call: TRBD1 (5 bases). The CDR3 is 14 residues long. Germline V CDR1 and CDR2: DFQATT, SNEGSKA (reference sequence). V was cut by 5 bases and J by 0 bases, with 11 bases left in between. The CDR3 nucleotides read TGCAGTGCTGCACAGGACAATAGCAATCAGCCCCAGCATTTT. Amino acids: CSAAQDNSNQPQHF.

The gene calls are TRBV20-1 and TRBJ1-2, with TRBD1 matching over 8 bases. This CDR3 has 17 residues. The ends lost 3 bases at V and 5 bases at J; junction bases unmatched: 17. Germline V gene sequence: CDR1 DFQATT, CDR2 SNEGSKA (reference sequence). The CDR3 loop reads CSARSSGQVGLGYGYTF. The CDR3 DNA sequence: TGCAGTGCTAGGTCGTCGGGACAGGTGGGGCTGGGGTATGGCTACACCTTC.

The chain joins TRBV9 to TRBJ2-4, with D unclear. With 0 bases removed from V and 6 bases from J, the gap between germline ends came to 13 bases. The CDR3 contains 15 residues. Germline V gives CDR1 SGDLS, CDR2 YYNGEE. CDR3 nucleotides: TGTGCCAGCAGCGTAGATGGGTCGGTCGGAAACATTCAGTACTTC. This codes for CASSVDGSVGNIQYF. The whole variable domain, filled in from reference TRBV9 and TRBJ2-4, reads DSGVTQTPKHLITATGQRVTLRCSPRSGDLSVYWYQQSLDQGLQFLIQYYNGEERAKGNILERFSAQQFPDLHSELNLSSLELGDSALYFCASSVDGSVGNIQYFGAGTRLSVL.

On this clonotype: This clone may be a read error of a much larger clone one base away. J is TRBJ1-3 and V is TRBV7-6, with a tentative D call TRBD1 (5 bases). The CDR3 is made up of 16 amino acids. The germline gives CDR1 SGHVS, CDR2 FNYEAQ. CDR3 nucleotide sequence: TGTGCCAGCAGCTTCAGGGACGGGTATAGTGGAAACGCCATATATTTT. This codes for CASSFRDGYSGNAIYF.

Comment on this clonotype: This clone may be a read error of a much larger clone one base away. CDR3 in DNA: TGTGCCAGTAGTTCCGCCCCCGGGGGCTGCGAGCAGTACTTC. It encodes CASSSAPGGCEQYF. The chain joins TRBV19 to TRBJ2-7, with D possibly called TRBD1 or TRBD2 (6 bases each). CDR3 length equals 14 residues. V dropped 5 bases and J dropped 6 bases, with 17 bases sitting between them. Germline V CDR1 and CDR2: LNHDA, SQIVND (reference sequence).

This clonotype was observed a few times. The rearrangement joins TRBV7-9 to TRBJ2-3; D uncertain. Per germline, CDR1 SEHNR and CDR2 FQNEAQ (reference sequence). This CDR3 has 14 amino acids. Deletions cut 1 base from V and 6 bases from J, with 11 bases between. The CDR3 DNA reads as TGTGCCAGCAGCTTAGGAAGAGTTGGGGATACGCAGTATTTT. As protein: CASSLGRVGDTQYF.

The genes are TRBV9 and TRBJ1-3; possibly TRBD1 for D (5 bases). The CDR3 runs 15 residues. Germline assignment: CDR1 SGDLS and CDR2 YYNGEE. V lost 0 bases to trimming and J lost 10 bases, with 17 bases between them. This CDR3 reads CASSVGYGTRETIYF. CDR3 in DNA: TGTGCCAGCAGCGTAGGATATGGGACCAGGGAGACCATATATTTT.

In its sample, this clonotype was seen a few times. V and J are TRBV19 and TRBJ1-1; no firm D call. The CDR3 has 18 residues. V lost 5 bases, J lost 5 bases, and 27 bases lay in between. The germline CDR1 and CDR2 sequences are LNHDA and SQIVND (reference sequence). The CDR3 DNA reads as TGTGCCAGTAGTCAGTTCGGGTCGGGGATGGGGTTTATTACTGAAGCTTTCTTT. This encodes CASSQFGSGMGFITEAFF.

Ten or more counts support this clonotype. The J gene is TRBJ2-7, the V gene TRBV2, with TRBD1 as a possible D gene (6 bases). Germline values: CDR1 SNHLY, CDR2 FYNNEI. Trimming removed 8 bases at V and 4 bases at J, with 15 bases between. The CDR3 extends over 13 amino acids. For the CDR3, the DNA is TGTGCCAGCGGGGCACAGGGAATTTACGAGCAGTACTTC. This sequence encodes CASGAQGIYEQYF.

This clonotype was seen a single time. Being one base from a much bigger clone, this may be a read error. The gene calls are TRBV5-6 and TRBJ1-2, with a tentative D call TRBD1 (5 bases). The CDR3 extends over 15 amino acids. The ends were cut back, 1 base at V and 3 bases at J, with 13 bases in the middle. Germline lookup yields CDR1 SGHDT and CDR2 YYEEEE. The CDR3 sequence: CASSLPGMHDYGYTF. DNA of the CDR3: TGTGCCAGCAGCTTGCCAGGGATGCACGACTATGGCTACACCTTC.

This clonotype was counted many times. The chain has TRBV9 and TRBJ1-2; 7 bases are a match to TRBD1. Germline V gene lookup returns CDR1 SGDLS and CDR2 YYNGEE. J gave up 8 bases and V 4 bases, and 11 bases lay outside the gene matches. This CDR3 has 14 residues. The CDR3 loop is CASSPGVQGQGYTF. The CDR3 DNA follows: TGTGCCAGCAGCCCTGGGGTACAGGGGCAAGGCTACACCTTC.

In nucleotides, the CDR3 is TGTGCCAGCAGTCCTCCGGGACTAGCTGTCGAGCAGTACTTC. Translating gives CASSPPGLAVEQYF. The rearrangement joins TRBV25-1 to TRBJ2-7; 9 nucleotides line up with TRBD2. The V and J ends lost 5 bases and 6 bases, in that order; junction bases with no gene match: 8. The CDR3 length is 14 residues. Per germline, CDR1 MGHDK and CDR2 SYGVNS.

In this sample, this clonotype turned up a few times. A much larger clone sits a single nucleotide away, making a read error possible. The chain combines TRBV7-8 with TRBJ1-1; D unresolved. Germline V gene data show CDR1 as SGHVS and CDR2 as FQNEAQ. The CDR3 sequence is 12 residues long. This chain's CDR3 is CAGSKANTEAFF. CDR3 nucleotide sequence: TGTGCCGGCAGCAAGGCGAACACTGAAGCTTTCTTT.

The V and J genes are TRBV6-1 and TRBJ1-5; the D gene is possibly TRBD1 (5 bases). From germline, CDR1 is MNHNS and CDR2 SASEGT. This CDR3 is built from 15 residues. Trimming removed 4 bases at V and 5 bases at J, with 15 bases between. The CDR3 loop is CASSARRVEHQPQHF. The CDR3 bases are TGTGCCAGCAGTGCCCGCAGGGTAGAACATCAGCCCCAGCATTTT.

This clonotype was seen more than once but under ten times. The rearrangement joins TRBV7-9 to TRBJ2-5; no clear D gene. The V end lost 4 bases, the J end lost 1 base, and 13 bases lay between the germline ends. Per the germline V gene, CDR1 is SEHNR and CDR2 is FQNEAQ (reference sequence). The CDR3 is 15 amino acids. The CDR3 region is CASSSVARAQETQYF. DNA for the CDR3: TGTGCCAGCAGCTCGGTAGCTCGGGCCCAAGAGACCCAGTACTTC.

The CDR3 region is CASSGSKTSGIDEQFF. The CDR3 DNA reads TGCGCCAGCAGTGGGTCGAAAACTAGCGGGATAGATGAGCAGTTCTTC. The rearrangement uses TRBV10-1 and TRBJ2-1; 10 nucleotides match TRBD2. Trimming took 4 bases from V and 8 from J; bases not matched to a gene: 11. Germline CDR1 is WNHNN and CDR2 is SYGVQD (reference sequence). The CDR3 loop spans 16 amino acids.

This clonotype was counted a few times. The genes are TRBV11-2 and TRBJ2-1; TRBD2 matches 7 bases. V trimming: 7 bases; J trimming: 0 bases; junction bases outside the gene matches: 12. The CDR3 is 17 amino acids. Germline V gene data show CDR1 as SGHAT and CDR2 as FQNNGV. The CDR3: CASTPGEGGSSYNEQFF. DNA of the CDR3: TGTGCCAGCACGCCCGGGGAGGGCGGGAGCTCCTACAATGAGCAGTTCTTC.